The source of this T cell receptor (beta chain) is a study of identical twins. Whole-study findings and limits: Within beta out-of-frame sequences, the excess sharing observed between twins was weaker.

For this clonotype: The antigen remains undetermined.

The V gene's germline CDR1 is SNHLY and CDR2 FYNNEI. V lost 4 bases to trimming and J lost 9 bases; unmatched junction nucleotides: 12. The CDR3 is 15 residues long. The authors used template switching to add a universal primer site and gave cDNA unique molecular identifiers. TCRdb recomputed calls from the 5' RACE reads with MiXCR, one row per CDR3 protein. Of a few hundred thousand distinct CDR3 sequences listed, 9% to 10% are singletons. Another study also made use of these data, one on yellow fever vaccine responses in identical twins. That work states: Reportedly, the T cell response mounted by twins to vaccine seemed partly convergent, partly personalized.

The sample was PBMCs. The chain uses TRBV2 and TRBJ2-1, with 7 bases that match TRBD2. The TCR was taken from a woman under 30 in good health. CDR3 amino acids: CASSVVGGSFGEQFF. The CDR3 bases are TGTGCCAGCAGTGTAGTCGGCGGGAGTTTCGGTGAGCAGTTCTTC.